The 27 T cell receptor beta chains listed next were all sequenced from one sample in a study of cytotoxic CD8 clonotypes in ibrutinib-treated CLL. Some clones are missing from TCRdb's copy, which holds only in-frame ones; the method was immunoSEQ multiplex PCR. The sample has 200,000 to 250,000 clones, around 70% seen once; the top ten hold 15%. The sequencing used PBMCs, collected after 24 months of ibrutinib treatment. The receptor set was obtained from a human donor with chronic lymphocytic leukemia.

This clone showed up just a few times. In nucleotides, the CDR3 is TGCAGCGTAGGACTAGCGGGAGAGAAAAAGACCCAGTACTTC. Residues: CSVGLAGEKKTQYF. The chain recombines TRBV29-1 with TRBJ2-5, with TRBD2 matching 13 bases. V was pared by 6 bases and J by 6 bases, with 7 bases of the junction left unmatched. The length of the CDR3 is 14 residues. Germline V CDR1 and CDR2: SQVTM, ANQGSEA.

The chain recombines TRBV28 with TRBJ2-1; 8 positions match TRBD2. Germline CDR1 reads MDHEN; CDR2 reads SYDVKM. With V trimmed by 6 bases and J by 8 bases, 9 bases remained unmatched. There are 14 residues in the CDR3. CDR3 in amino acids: CASSVAGNRYEQFF. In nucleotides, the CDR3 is TGTGCCAGCAGCGTAGCGGGAAATCGGTATGAGCAGTTCTTC. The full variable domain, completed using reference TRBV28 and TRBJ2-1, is DVKVTQSSRYLVKRTGEKVFLECVQDMDHENMFWYRQDPGLGLRLIYFSYDVKMKEKGDIPEGYSVSREKKERFSLILESASTNQTSMYLCASSVAGNRYEQFFGPGTRLTVL.

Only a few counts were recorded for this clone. CDR3 residues: CASSQDWSGGPLDEQYF. In DNA form, the CDR3 reads TGTGCCAGCAGCCAAGATTGGTCGGGAGGGCCTCTGGACGAGCAGTACTTC. The chain uses TRBV14 and TRBJ2-7; 8 bases align to TRBD2. CDR1 SGHDN and CDR2 FVKESK come from the germline V gene. Trimming removed 0 bases from V and 5 bases from J; junction bases left unmatched: 12. There are 17 residues in the CDR3.

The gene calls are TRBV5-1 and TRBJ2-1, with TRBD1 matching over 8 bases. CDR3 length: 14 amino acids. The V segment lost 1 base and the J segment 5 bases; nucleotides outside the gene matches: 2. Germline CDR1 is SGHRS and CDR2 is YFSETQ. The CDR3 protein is CASSLLQGDNEQFF. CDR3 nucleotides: TGCGCCAGCAGCTTGTTACAGGGGGACAATGAGCAGTTCTTC.

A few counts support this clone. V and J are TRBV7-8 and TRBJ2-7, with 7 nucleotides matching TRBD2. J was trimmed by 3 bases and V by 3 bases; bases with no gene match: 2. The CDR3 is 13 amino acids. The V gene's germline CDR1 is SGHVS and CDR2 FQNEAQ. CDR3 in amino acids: CASSLAGVYEQYF. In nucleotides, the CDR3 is TGTGCCAGCAGCTTGGCGGGAGTCTACGAGCAGTACTTC.

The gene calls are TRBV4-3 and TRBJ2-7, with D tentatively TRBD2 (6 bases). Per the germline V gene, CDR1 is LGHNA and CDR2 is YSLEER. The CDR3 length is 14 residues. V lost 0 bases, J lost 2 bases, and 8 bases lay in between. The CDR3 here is CASSQEGGAYEQYF. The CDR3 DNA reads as TGCGCCAGCAGCCAAGAAGGAGGGGCCTACGAGCAGTACTTC.

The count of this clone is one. DNA of the CDR3: TGTGCCAGCAGGGAGGCAGGGGTTAATGAAAAACTGTTTTTT. This codes for CASREAGVNEKLFF. The rearrangement joins TRBV2 to TRBJ1-4, with D tentatively TRBD1 (6 bases). V lost 6 bases and J lost 4, with 12 bases in between. The CDR3 is made up of 14 amino acids. Germline-derived CDR1 and CDR2 are SNHLY and FYNNEI.

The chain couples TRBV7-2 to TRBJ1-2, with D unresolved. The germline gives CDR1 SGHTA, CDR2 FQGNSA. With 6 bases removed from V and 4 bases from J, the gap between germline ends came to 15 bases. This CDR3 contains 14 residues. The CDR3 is CASSPGEALYGYTF. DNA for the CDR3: TGTGCCAGCAGTCCAGGAGAGGCCCTCTATGGCTACACCTTC.

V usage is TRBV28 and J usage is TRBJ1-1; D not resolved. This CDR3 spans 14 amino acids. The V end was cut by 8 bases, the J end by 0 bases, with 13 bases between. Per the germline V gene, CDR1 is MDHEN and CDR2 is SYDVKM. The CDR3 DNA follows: TGTGCCAGCCTATTAGGACGGTTGAACACTGAAGCTTTCTTT. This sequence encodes CASLLGRLNTEAFF.

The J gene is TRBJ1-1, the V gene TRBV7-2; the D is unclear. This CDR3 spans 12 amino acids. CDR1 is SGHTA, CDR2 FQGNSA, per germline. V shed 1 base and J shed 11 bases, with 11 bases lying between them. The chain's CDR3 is CASSLGVGKAFF. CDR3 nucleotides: TGTGCCAGCAGCTTAGGAGTCGGGAAGGCTTTCTTT.

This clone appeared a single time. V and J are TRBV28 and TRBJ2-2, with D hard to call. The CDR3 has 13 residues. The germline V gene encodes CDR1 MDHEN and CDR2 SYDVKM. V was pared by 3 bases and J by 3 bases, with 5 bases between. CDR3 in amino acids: CASSLYDTGELFF. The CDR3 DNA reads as TGTGCCAGCAGTTTGTACGACACCGGGGAGCTGTTTTTT.

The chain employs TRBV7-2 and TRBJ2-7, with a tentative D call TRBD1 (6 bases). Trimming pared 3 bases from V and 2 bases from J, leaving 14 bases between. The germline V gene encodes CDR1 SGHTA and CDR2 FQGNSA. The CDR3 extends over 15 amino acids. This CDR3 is CASSFGRDTTYEQYF. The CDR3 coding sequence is TGTGCCAGCAGCTTCGGCCGGGACACAACCTACGAGCAGTACTTC.

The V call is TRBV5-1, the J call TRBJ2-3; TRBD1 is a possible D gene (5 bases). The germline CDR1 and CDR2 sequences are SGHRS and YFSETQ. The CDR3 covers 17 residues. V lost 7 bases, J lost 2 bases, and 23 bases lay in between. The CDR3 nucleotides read TGCGCCAGCGGCGCACTGGGGTGGGTTGGGGCCACAGATACGCAGTATTTT. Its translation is CASGALGWVGATDTQYF. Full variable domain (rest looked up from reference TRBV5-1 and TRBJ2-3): KAGVTQTPRYLIKTRGQQVTLSCSPISGHRSVSWYQQTPGQGLQFLFEYFSETQRNKGNFPGRFSGRQFSNSRSEMNVSTLELGDSALYLCASGALGWVGATDTQYFGPGTRLTVL.

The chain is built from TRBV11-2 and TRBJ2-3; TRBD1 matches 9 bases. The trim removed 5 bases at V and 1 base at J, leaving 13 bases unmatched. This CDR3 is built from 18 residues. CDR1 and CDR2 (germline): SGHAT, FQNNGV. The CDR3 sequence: CASSLSPGTGLRTDTQYF. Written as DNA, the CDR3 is TGTGCCAGCAGCCTGTCCCCCGGGACAGGGCTTCGCACAGATACGCAGTATTTT.

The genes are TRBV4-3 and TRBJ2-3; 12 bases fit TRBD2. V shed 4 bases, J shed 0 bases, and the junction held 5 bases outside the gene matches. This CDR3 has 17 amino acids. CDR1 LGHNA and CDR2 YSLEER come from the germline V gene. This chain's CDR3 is CASSRLAGGGSTDTQYF. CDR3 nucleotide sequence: TGCGCCAGCAGCCGCCTAGCGGGGGGGGGTAGCACAGATACGCAGTATTTT.

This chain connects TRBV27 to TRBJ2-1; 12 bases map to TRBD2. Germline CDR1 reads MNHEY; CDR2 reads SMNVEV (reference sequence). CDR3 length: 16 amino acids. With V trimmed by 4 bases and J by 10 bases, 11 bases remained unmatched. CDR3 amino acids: CASSSGLAGFLHEQFF. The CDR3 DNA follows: TGTGCCAGCAGTTCCGGACTAGCGGGATTCCTCCACGAGCAGTTCTTC.

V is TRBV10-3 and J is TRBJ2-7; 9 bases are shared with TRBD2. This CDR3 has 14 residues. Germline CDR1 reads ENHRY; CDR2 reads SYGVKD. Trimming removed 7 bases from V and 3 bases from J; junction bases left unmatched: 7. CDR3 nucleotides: TGTGCCATCACCCCGGCTAGCGGGAACTACGAGCAGTACTTC. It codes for CAITPASGNYEQYF.

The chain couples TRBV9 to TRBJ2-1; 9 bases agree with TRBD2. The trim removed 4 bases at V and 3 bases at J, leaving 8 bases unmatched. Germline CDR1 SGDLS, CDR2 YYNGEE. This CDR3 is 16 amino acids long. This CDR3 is CASSYWREGLYNEQFF. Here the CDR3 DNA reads TGTGCCAGCAGCTACTGGCGGGAGGGCCTCTACAATGAGCAGTTCTTC.

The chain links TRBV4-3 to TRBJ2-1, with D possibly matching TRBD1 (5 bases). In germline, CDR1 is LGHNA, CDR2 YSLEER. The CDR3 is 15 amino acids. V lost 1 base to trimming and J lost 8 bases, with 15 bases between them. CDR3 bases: TGCGCCAGCAGCCAAGGTGCGGCAGGGTGGGATGAGCAGTTCTTC. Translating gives CASSQGAAGWDEQFF.

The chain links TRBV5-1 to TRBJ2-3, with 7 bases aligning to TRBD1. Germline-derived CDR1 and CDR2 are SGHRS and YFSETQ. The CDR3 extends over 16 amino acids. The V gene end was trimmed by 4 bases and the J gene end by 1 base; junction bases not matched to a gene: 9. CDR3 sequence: CASSPKPGTGTDTQYF. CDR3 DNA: TGCGCCAGCAGCCCGAAACCGGGGACAGGCACAGATACGCAGTATTTT.

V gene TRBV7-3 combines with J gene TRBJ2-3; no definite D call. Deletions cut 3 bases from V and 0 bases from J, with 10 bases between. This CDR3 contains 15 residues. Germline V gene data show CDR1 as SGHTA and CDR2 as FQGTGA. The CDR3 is CASSLNSPSTDTQYF. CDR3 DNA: TGTGCCAGCAGCTTGAACAGTCCTAGCACAGATACGCAGTATTTT.

The CDR3 sequence: CASSPHRDPQAGELFF. In DNA, the CDR3 is TGTGCCAGCTCACCCCACAGGGACCCTCAGGCCGGGGAGCTGTTTTTT. V usage is TRBV18 and J usage is TRBJ2-2, with a possible D match to TRBD1 (6 bases). Germline assignment: CDR1 KGHSH and CDR2 LQKENI. This CDR3 is 16 amino acids long. Trimming shortened V by 3 bases and J by 6 bases, and 17 bases separated the two germline ends.

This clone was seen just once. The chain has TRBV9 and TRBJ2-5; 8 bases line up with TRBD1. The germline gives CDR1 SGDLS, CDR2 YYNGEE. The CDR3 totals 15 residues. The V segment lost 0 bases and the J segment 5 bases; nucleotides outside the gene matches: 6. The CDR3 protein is CASSVVTGGRETQYF. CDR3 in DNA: TGTGCCAGCAGCGTAGTCACAGGGGGAAGGGAGACCCAGTACTTC.

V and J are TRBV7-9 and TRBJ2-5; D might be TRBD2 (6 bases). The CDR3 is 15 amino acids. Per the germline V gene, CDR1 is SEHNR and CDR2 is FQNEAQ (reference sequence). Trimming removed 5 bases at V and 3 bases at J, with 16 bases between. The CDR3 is CASSLGTSPKETQYF. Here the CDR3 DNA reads TGTGCCAGCAGCCTTGGGACTTCCCCGAAAGAGACCCAGTACTTC.

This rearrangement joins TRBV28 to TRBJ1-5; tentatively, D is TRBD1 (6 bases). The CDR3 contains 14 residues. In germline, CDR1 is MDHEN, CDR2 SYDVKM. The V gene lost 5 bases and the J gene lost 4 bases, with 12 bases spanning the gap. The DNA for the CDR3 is TGTGCCAGCAGTCTCTGGAGGGGGAATCAGCCCCAGCATTTT. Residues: CASSLWRGNQPQHF.

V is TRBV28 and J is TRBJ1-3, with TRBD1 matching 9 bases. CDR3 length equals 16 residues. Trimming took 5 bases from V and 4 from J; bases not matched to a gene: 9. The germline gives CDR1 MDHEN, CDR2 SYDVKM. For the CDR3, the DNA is TGTGCCAGCAGTCCACGGGACAGGGCTAAAGGAAACACCATATATTTT. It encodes CASSPRDRAKGNTIYF.

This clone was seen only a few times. The CDR3 DNA sequence: TGTGCCACCTCTATGGGGAATGAGCAGTTCTTC. Its translation: CATSMGNEQFF. The V call is TRBV19, the J call TRBJ2-1; D gene unclear. V lost 10 bases and J 7 bases, leaving 11 bases between the germline ends. Germline CDR1 is LNHDA and CDR2 is SQIVND (reference sequence). The CDR3 sequence is 11 residues long.